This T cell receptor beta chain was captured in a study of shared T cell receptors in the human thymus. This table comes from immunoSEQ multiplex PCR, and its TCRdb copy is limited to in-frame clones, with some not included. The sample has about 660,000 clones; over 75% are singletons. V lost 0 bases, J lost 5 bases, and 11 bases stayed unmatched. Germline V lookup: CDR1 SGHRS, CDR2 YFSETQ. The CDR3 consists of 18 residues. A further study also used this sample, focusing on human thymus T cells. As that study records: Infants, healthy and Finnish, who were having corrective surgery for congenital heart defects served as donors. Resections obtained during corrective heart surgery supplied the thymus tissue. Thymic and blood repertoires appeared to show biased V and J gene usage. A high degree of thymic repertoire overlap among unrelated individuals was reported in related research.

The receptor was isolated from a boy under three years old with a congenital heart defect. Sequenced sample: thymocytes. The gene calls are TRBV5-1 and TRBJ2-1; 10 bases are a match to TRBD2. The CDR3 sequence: CASSLEASGSLANNEQFF. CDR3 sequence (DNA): TGCGCCAGCAGCTTGGAAGCTAGCGGGAGTTTGGCCAACAATGAGCAGTTCTTC.